The clone carrying this TCR beta chain was seen a few times. What it binds is unknown. The record originates from a study of early T cells in non-severe SARS-CoV-2 infection. Study as a whole: The study sequenced bulk RNA from unsorted whole blood, with chains unpaired. General observations from the study: VDJdb-based annotation leaned toward anti-spike CD8 responses and missed private and CD4 specificities.

The library protocol tagged individual cDNA molecules with unique molecular identifiers. TCRdb analysed the 5' RACE reads with MiXCR anew, one entry per CDR3 protein. Of over 85,000 distinct CDR3 sequences listed, 10% to 15% were seen once; the top ten hold approximately 4%. The V end was cut by 0 bases, the J end by 3 bases, with 5 bases between. Looked up from germline, CDR1 is MNHNS and CDR2 is SASEGT. The CDR3 contains 13 residues. The V gene is TRBV6-1, the J gene TRBJ1-1; D gene uncertain. The sequencing here drew on whole blood, taken at baseline. This TCR was sampled from an adult who was a healthcare worker with PCR-confirmed SARS-CoV-2 infection or an uninfected control (not recorded which). The CDR3 loop reads CASSEALHTEAFF. CDR3 in DNA: TGTGCCAGCAGTGAAGCGTTGCACACTGAAGCTTTCTTT.